This entry is about one T cell receptor beta chain. It may be a read error: a sequence one base away is much more abundant. In TCRdb, the 5' RACE reads were re-called with MiXCR into one record per CDR3 protein. In the table there are under 55,000 distinct CDR3 sequences, roughly 6.4% of which are singletons. The V end lost 5 bases, the J end lost 8 bases, and 24 bases lay between the germline ends. Germline-derived CDR1 and CDR2 are MDHEN and SYDVKM. This CDR3 is 16 amino acids long. The entry originates in a study of T cells after yellow fever vaccination. The chain uses TRBV28 and TRBJ2-5; D may be TRBD2 (6 bases). This sequence originates from a man in his thirties or forties who received the YFV17D yellow fever vaccine. The sequencing here drew on CD8+ T cells not binding an NS4B(214-222) dextramer, sorted from PBMCs, taken 45 days after the yellow fever booster vaccination. CDR3 in DNA: TGTGCCAGCAGTACGGGAGTGAGACTGATAAGGGACACCCAGTACTTC. Translating it yields CASSTGVRLIRDTQYF.